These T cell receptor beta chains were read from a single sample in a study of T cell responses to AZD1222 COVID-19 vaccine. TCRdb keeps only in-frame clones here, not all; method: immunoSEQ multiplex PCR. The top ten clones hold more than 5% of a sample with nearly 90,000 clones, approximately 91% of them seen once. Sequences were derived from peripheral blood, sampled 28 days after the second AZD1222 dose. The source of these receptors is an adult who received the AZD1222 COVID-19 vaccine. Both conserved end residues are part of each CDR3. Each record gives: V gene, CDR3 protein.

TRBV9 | CASSVGASVYTF
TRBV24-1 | CAVSRGSSYEQYF
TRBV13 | CASSNRDREILYGYTF
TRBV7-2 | CASSLESRLAKETQYF
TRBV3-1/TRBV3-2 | CASSQGSQPQHF
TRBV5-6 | CASSRDRNTGELFF
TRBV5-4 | CASSLPLGSGGRYQETQYF
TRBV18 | CASSPSKETEAFF
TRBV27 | CASTSGQYTDTQYF
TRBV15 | CATSRDRQQGQGIAGELFF
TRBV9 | CASNDMAGDGQPQHF
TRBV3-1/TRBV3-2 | CASSEGRGTGNSPLHF
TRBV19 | CASSQLGVRDTQYF
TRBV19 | CASNDWGTTRYGYTF
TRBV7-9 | CASSEGRLNTEAFF
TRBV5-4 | CASSLDRNTEAFF
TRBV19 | CASSIGGGSVGYGYTF